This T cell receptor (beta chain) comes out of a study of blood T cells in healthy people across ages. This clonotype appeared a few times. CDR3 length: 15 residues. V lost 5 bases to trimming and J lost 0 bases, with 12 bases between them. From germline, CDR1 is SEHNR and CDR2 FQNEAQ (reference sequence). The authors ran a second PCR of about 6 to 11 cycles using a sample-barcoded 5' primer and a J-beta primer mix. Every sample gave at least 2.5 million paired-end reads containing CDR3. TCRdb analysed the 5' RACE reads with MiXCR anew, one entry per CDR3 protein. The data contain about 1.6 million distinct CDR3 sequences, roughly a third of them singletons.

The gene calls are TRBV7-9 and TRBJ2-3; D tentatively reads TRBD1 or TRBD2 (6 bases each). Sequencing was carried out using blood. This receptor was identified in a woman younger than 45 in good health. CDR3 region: CASSRRGTSTDTQYF. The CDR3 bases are TGTGCCAGCAGCCGGAGGGGGACTAGCACAGATACGCAGTATTTT. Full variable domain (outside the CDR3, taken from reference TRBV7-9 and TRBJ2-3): DTGVSQNPRHKITKRGQNVTFRCDPISEHNRLYWYRQTLGQGPEFLTYFQNEAQLEKSRLLSDRFSAERPKGSFSTLEIQRTEQGDSAMYLCASSRRGTSTDTQYFGPGTRLTVL.